This TCR beta chain was identified in a study of shared T cell receptors in the human thymus. This clone was found once. Data came from immunoSEQ multiplex PCR; TCRdb stores just in-frame clones and leaves some out. The sample consists of 550,000 to 800,000 clones, roughly 88% of them appearing once. Looked up from germline, CDR1 is SGHRS and CDR2 is YFSETQ. This CDR3 comprises 18 residues. Trimming at V came to 0 bases and at J to 5 bases, leaving 10 bases not matched to a gene. The same sample was also used in a study of human thymus T cells. This second study notes: Thymus was obtained from resections taken during corrective heart surgery. The authors found apparently biased V and J gene usage in thymic and blood repertoires. Related work showed strongly overlapping thymic repertoires across unrelated individuals.

Sample: thymocytes. The receptor was isolated from a girl under three years old with a congenital heart defect. The rearrangement joins TRBV5-1 to TRBJ2-1; the match to TRBD2 covers 11 bases. The CDR3 sequence is CASSLARGTSGGHNEQFF. The CDR3 nucleotides read TGCGCCAGCAGCTTGGCCAGGGGTACTAGCGGGGGCCACAATGAGCAGTTCTTC.